The rows below give T cell receptor beta chains drawn from one sample of a study of T cell responses to AZD1222 COVID-19 vaccine. Assay used: immunoSEQ multiplex PCR; TCRdb lists only in-frame clones, some missing. The sample consists of roughly 130,000 clones, approximately 90% of them appearing once. Sequenced here: peripheral blood, sampled on day 0 of AZD1222 vaccination. These receptors were collected from an adult in good health. CDR3s include the opening cysteine and the closing phenylalanine or tryptophan. Fields, in order: CDR3 length, V gene, clone size, J gene, D gene, CDR3 DNA, CDR3 protein. The D gene is left open where the match is weak. The size entry is marked missing in some rows and otherwise reads once, few, many or a size class.

length: 13
V: TRBV7-3
size: -
J: TRBJ1-2
D: -
DNA: TGTGCCAGCAGCCCCTCTGGGGGGGAGGGCTACACCTTC
CDR3: CASSPSGGEGYTF

length: 13
V: TRBV7-9
size: -
J: TRBJ1-4
D: -
DNA: TGTGCCAGCAGCTTAGCTAGCCCAGAAAAACTGTTTTTT
CDR3: CASSLASPEKLFF

length: 13
V: TRBV12-3/TRBV12-4
size: -
J: TRBJ2-5
D: -
DNA: TGTGCCAGCAGCCCCTCGGGACAAGAGACCCAGTACTTC
CDR3: CASSPSGQETQYF

length: 14
V: TRBV28
size: -
J: TRBJ1-3
D: -
DNA: TGTGCCAGCAGATCTCCGGGTGTGGGAAACACCATATATTTT
CDR3: CASRSPGVGNTIYF

length: 16
V: TRBV13
size: -
J: TRBJ1-6
D: -
DNA: TGTGCCAGCAGCTTACGACTCCCTCCCTATAATTCACCCCTCCACTTT
CDR3: CASSLRLPPYNSPLHF

length: 15
V: TRBV7-9
size: -
J: TRBJ1-4
D: TRBD1
DNA: TGTGCCAGCAGCAGCAATGGACAGGGAGGTGAAAAACTGTTTTTT
CDR3: CASSSNGQGGEKLFF

length: 11
V: TRBV6-5
size: -
J: TRBJ2-7
D: -
DNA: TGTGCCAGTCGGGTAGGGTACGAGCAGTACTTC
CDR3: CASRVGYEQYF

length: 15
V: TRBV19
size: -
J: TRBJ2-6
D: -
DNA: TGTGCCAGTACCAGGGGAAGCGCTGGGGCCAACGTCCTGACTTTC
CDR3: CASTRGSAGANVLTF

length: 16
V: TRBV19
size: -
J: TRBJ1-5
D: -
DNA: TGTGCCAGTAGTATAGCCGGGGGGGGCTGGAATCAGCCCCAGCATTTT
CDR3: CASSIAGGGWNQPQHF

length: 13
V: TRBV30
size: -
J: TRBJ1-5
D: TRBD1
DNA: TGTGCCTGGAGTGGCCAGGGGGCTCAGCCCCAGCATTTT
CDR3: CAWSGQGAQPQHF

length: 14
V: TRBV2
size: few
J: TRBJ2-1
D: TRBD1
DNA: TGTGCCAGCAGTTTAGGACAGGGATCCGGTGAGCAGTTCTTC
CDR3: CASSLGQGSGEQFF

length: 15
V: TRBV6-5
size: -
J: TRBJ1-5
D: TRBD1
DNA: TGTGCCAGCAGTTACTCAAAGACAGGGCTGCAGCCCCAGCATTTT
CDR3: CASSYSKTGLQPQHF

length: 17
V: TRBV4-1
size: -
J: TRBJ2-5
D: -
DNA: TGCGCCAGCAGCCAAATCGGACGAACAGCGATCCAAGAGACCCAGTACTTC
CDR3: CASSQIGRTAIQETQYF

length: 15
V: TRBV9
size: -
J: TRBJ2-7
D: -
DNA: TGTGCCAGCAGCGTAGCGGGGAACCCCTCCTACGAGCAGTACTTC
CDR3: CASSVAGNPSYEQYF

length: 14
V: TRBV18
size: -
J: TRBJ1-5
D: -
DNA: TGTGCCAGCTCACCCCCCGCGGGGGGTCAGCCCCAGCATTTT
CDR3: CASSPPAGGQPQHF

length: 13
V: TRBV4-2
size: -
J: TRBJ1-4
D: -
DNA: TGTGCCAGCAGCCGACGAGAAGGCGAAAAACTGTTTTTT
CDR3: CASSRREGEKLFF

length: 17
V: TRBV28
size: once
J: TRBJ1-5
D: TRBD1
DNA: TGTGCCAGCAGTTCTAACAGGGGGCGCGTTAGAGATCAGCCCCAGCATTTT
CDR3: CASSSNRGRVRDQPQHF

length: 14
V: TRBV30
size: once
J: TRBJ2-1
D: TRBD1
DNA: TGTGCCTGGAGTTTGACAGGGGCCCACAATGAGCAGTTCTTC
CDR3: CAWSLTGAHNEQFF

length: 14
V: TRBV2
size: few
J: TRBJ2-7
D: TRBD2
DNA: TGTGCCAGCACAGGACTAGCGGGGGCCTACGAGCAGTACTTC
CDR3: CASTGLAGAYEQYF

length: 16
V: TRBV9
size: -
J: TRBJ2-3
D: TRBD1
DNA: TGTGCCAGCAGCGTAGTACCGGGACAGGGTAAAAATACGCAGTATTTT
CDR3: CASSVVPGQGKNTQYF

length: 16
V: TRBV20-1
size: -
J: TRBJ2-1
D: TRBD2
DNA: TGCAGTGCTAGTACTCGGCTAGCGGTCTCCTACAATGAGCAGTTCTTC
CDR3: CSASTRLAVSYNEQFF

length: 15
V: TRBV5-6
size: -
J: TRBJ1-5
D: -
DNA: TGTGCCAGCAGCTTGGCTAGCCGGGAAAATCAGCCCCAGCATTTT
CDR3: CASSLASRENQPQHF